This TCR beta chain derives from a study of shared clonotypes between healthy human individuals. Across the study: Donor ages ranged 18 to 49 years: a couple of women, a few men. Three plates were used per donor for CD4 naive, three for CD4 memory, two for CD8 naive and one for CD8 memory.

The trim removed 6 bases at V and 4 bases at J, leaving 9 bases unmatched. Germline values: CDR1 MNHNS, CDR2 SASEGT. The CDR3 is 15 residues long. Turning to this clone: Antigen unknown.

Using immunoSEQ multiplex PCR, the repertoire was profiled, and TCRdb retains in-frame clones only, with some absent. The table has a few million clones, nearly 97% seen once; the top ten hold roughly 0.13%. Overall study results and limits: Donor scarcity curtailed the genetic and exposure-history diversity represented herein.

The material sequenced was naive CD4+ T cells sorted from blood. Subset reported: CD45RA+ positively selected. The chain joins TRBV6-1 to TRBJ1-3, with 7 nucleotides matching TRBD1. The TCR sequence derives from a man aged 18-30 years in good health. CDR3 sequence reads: CASRDDRALGNTIYF. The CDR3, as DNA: TGTGCCAGCAGGGACGACAGGGCCCTCGGAAACACCATATATTTT.